This entry lists 30 T cell receptor beta chains sequenced from one sample in a study of CD8+ T cells in alopecia areata. Extracted from the samples, RNA was reverse transcribed into cDNA to serve as the sequencing template. Profiling relied on immunoSEQ multiplex PCR, and the TCRdb table lists in-frame clones only, not all of them. The data hold about 120,000 clones, with 58% observed a single time. Treatment meaning: oral pan-JAK inhibitor, 5-10 mg twice daily. Sequences were derived from CD8+ T cells sorted from blood, sampled at week 4, from a patient treated with tofacitinib. Receptor source: a human donor with alopecia areata.

This clone showed up just a few times. The chain carries TRBV29-1 and TRBJ2-7; D is undetermined. Germline V gives CDR1 SQVTM, CDR2 ANQGSEA. The CDR3 spans 17 residues. Trimming pared 5 bases from V and 2 bases from J, leaving 25 bases between. As DNA, the CDR3 is TGCAGCGTTATCAACCCCAAGGCCCGGGCAACCCCCTACGAGCAGTACTTC. Amino acid sequence: CSVINPKARATPYEQYF.

In its sample, this clone was seen once. This chain links TRBV7-2 with TRBJ2-5, with 9 bases identical to TRBD1. This CDR3 contains 15 residues. Germline-derived CDR1 and CDR2 are SGHTA and FQGNSA. The trim removed 5 bases at V and 3 bases at J, leaving 7 bases unmatched. CDR3 amino acids: CASSAAGQGKETQYF. As DNA, the CDR3 is TGTGCCAGCAGCGCGGCGGGACAGGGAAAAGAGACCCAGTACTTC.

This chain connects TRBV9 to TRBJ1-5, with 8 bases that match TRBD1. The CDR3 loop spans 15 amino acids. Germline CDR1 reads SGDLS; CDR2 reads YYNGEE. The trim removed 6 bases at V and 4 bases at J, leaving 9 bases unmatched. The CDR3, as DNA: TGTGCCAGCACCTTGGACAGGGAGGGAAATCAGCCCCAGCATTTT. Translation: CASTLDREGNQPQHF.

V gene TRBV29-1 combines with J gene TRBJ2-1; D not resolved. The CDR3 runs to 13 residues. V gave up 3 bases and J gave up 4 bases, with 10 bases separating them. From germline, CDR1 is SQVTM and CDR2 ANQGSEA. The CDR3 protein is CSVEHRPYNEQFF. The CDR3 bases are TGCAGCGTTGAGCACCGTCCGTACAATGAGCAGTTCTTC.

This clone turned up a few times. The chain recombines TRBV23-1 with TRBJ2-1; no definite D call. TRBV23-1 qualifies as an ORF whose function is uncertain. The CDR3 covers 12 residues. V was cut by 4 bases and J by 2 bases, with 3 bases left in between. The CDR3 spells CASSRTYNEQFF. CDR3 DNA: TGCGCCAGCAGTCGGACCTACAATGAGCAGTTCTTC.

CDR3 in DNA: TGTGCCTGGAGTATCGGGACAACGAACACCGGGGAGCTGTTTTTT. Translation gives CAWSIGTTNTGELFF. The chain employs TRBV30 and TRBJ2-2; D is possibly TRBD1 (6 bases). Germline loops: CDR1 GTSNPN, CDR2 SVGIG (reference sequence). There are 15 residues in the CDR3. Deletions cut 2 bases from V and 0 bases from J, with 10 bases between.

Comments on this clone: Other nucleotide sequences from this sample produce the same CDR3. J is TRBJ2-5 and V is TRBV6-5; no clear D gene. This CDR3 region has 12 residues. CDR1 is MNHEY, CDR2 SVGAGI, per germline. Trimming took 0 bases from V and 5 from J, leaving 4 bases between them. CDR3 sequence: CASSYSRETQYF. CDR3 coding DNA: TGTGCCAGCAGTTACTCTAGGGAGACCCAGTACTTC.

The V gene is TRBV5-8, the J gene TRBJ1-1; D not certain. Germline V gives CDR1 SGHTS, CDR2 YDEGEE. The CDR3 has 15 amino acids. Between the trimmed V and J ends, which lost 0 bases and 3 bases, there was a span of 12 bases. Here the CDR3 DNA reads TGTGCCAGCAGCTTGGTGAGGACCGAGTACACTGAAGCTTTCTTT. This translates into CASSLVRTEYTEAFF.

This sequence joins TRBV27 and TRBJ1-1, with D maybe TRBD1 (5 bases). V was trimmed by 4 bases and J by 5 bases, leaving 14 bases between them. Germline-derived CDR1 and CDR2 are MNHEY and SMNVEV (reference sequence). The CDR3 sequence is 14 residues long. CDR3 bases: TGTGCCAGCAGTTCCGGGCAGGGTTGGACTGAAGCTTTCTTT. Protein sequence: CASSSGQGWTEAFF.

As concerns this clone: Other DNA sequences of this sample code for an identical CDR3. The chain combines TRBV29-1 with TRBJ2-7, with a possible D match to TRBD2 (6 bases). The germline V and J ends were trimmed by 0 bases and 2 bases, with 11 bases remaining between them. Looked up from germline, CDR1 is SQVTM and CDR2 is ANQGSEA. The CDR3 has 14 residues. The CDR3 here is CSVEDPGETYEQYF. CDR3 DNA sequence: TGCAGCGTTGAAGACCCGGGGGAGACCTACGAGCAGTACTTC.

This clone was counted between two and nine times. J is TRBJ2-7 and V is TRBV29-1; D may correspond to TRBD1 or TRBD2 (5 bases each). CDR1 and CDR2 from the germline V gene are SQVTM and ANQGSEA. The CDR3 sequence is 13 residues long. Between the trimmed V and J ends, which lost 6 bases and 0 bases, there was a span of 12 bases. CDR3 amino acids: CSVLTGTSYEQYF. The CDR3 DNA follows: TGCAGCGTCCTGACCGGGACCTCCTACGAGCAGTACTTC.

This chain connects TRBV20-1 to TRBJ2-7; no firm D call. The CDR3 covers 11 residues. Germline V gene lookup returns CDR1 DFQATT and CDR2 SNEGSKA (reference sequence). V was clipped by 2 bases and J by 3 bases, with 5 bases between them. The CDR3 DNA follows: TGCAGTGCTAGATTGTTCTACGAGCAGTACTTC. It specifies CSARLFYEQYF.

The chain recombines TRBV5-6 with TRBJ1-1; 7 bases line up with TRBD1. The germline V gene has CDR1 SGHDT and CDR2 YYEEEE. Trimming at V came to 2 bases and at J to 1 base, leaving 5 bases not matched to a gene. This CDR3 is 15 amino acids long. Here the CDR3 DNA reads TGTGCCAGCAGCTTCGCCGGGACAGCGAACACTGAAGCTTTCTTT. Encoded protein: CASSFAGTANTEAFF.

This clone was seen more than once but under ten times. The chain uses TRBV29-1 and TRBJ2-1; TRBD1 might be the D (5 bases). Germline assignment: CDR1 SQVTM and CDR2 ANQGSEA. The V and J ends lost 4 bases and 9 bases respectively, with 13 bases between them. CDR3 size: 12 residues. In nucleotides, the CDR3 is TGCAGCGTTGTAGGGGCCGGCGGTGAGCAGTTCTTC. It yields the protein CSVVGAGGEQFF.

In the case of this clone: The same CDR3 also results from other DNA sequences found in this sample. The chain recombines TRBV30 with TRBJ2-1; 7 positions agree with TRBD1. V dropped 5 bases and J dropped 2; count of bases not matched to a gene: 3. The germline CDR1 and CDR2 sequences are GTSNPN and SVGIG (reference sequence). The CDR3 has 13 residues. The CDR3 here is CAWAGTAYNEQFF. CDR3 DNA sequence: TGTGCCTGGGCCGGGACAGCCTACAATGAGCAGTTCTTC.

This clone was observed a few times. The chain recombines TRBV5-1 with TRBJ2-1; D is perhaps TRBD2 (6 bases). Trimming stripped 0 bases from V and 5 bases from J, with 15 bases between. There are 16 residues in the CDR3. CDR1 is SGHRS and CDR2 is YFSETQ in the germline V gene. This CDR3 reads CASSLEAGSVHNEQFF. The CDR3, as DNA: TGCGCCAGCAGCTTGGAGGCGGGGTCGGTCCACAATGAGCAGTTCTTC. The full variable domain, rest sourced from reference TRBV5-1 and TRBJ2-1, is KAGVTQTPRYLIKTRGQQVTLSCSPISGHRSVSWYQQTPGQGLQFLFEYFSETQRNKGNFPGRFSGRQFSNSRSEMNVSTLELGDSALYLCASSLEAGSVHNEQFFGPGTRLTVL.

The chain links TRBV30 to TRBJ1-2, with D perhaps TRBD1 (6 bases). This CDR3 spans 13 amino acids. The germline V and J ends were trimmed by 8 bases and 5 bases, with 18 bases remaining between them. Germline V gives CDR1 GTSNPN, CDR2 SVGIG (reference sequence). CDR3 residues: CAQGPGTRYGYTF. DNA for the CDR3: TGTGCCCAAGGACCTGGGACACGATATGGCTACACCTTC. Filled out from reference TRBV30 and TRBJ1-2, the complete variable domain reads SQTIHQWPATLVQPVGSPLSLECTVEGTSNPNLYWYRQAAGRGLQLLFYSVGIGQISSEVPQNLSASRPQDRQFILSSKKLLLSDSGFYLCAQGPGTRYGYTFGSGTRLTVV.

This chain connects TRBV7-9 to TRBJ2-1, with TRBD2 identical over 7 bases. Germline V lookup: CDR1 SEHNR, CDR2 FQNEAQ (reference sequence). The CDR3 spans 13 residues. Here the CDR3 reads CAAPEVAGDEQFF. The CDR3 nucleotides read TGTGCAGCACCGGAAGTTGCGGGGGATGAGCAGTTCTTC.

The chain has TRBV29-1 and TRBJ1-1; D is unclear. Trimming took off 0 bases at V and 1 base at J, with 12 bases between the two ends. The CDR3 loop spans 15 amino acids. Looked up from germline, CDR1 is SQVTM and CDR2 is ANQGSEA. The CDR3 region is CSVEDLRLGNTEAFF. CDR3 DNA sequence: TGCAGCGTTGAAGATCTTCGACTGGGGAACACTGAAGCTTTCTTT. Full variable domain (remainder filled in from reference TRBV29-1 and TRBJ1-1): SAVISQKPSRDICQRGTSLTIQCQVDSQVTMMFWYRQQPGQSLTLIATANQGSEATYESGFVIDKFPISRPNLTFSTLTVSNMSPEDSSIYLCSVEDLRLGNTEAFFGQGTRLTVV.

CDR3 in amino acids: CASPEGSTQYF. CDR3 bases: TGTGCCAGCCCGGAGGGGTCGACCCAGTACTTC. The J gene is TRBJ2-5, the V gene TRBV6-1, with D possibly TRBD2 on 6 matching bases. The CDR3 spans 11 residues. Trimming pared 8 bases from V and 7 bases from J, leaving 11 bases between. The germline V gene has CDR1 MNHNS and CDR2 SASEGT.

This clone was seen a few times. The chain links TRBV29-1 to TRBJ1-2; unclear D gene. There are 11 residues in the CDR3. Germline V gene sequence: CDR1 SQVTM, CDR2 ANQGSEA. With 5 bases removed from V and 4 bases from J, the gap between germline ends came to 8 bases. CDR3 region: CSVPGAYGYTF. Written as DNA, the CDR3 is TGCAGCGTTCCCGGAGCCTATGGCTACACCTTC.

The CDR3 sequence: CAWSVLVGETQYF. CDR3 in DNA: TGTGCCTGGAGTGTACTCGTTGGGGAGACCCAGTACTTC. The J gene is TRBJ2-5, the V gene TRBV30; D ambiguous. Trimming shortened V by 0 bases and J by 5 bases, and 10 bases separated the two germline ends. This CDR3 is 13 amino acids long. Germline V gives CDR1 GTSNPN, CDR2 SVGIG (reference sequence).

The chain recombines TRBV29-1 with TRBJ1-3; a possible D gene is TRBD1 (5 bases). The germline V gene has CDR1 SQVTM and CDR2 ANQGSEA. V was cut by 7 bases and J by 4 bases, with 17 bases left in between. The CDR3 consists of 14 residues. The CDR3, as DNA: TGCAGCGCCGCATGGGCAGGGAACGGAAACACCATATATTTT. It specifies CSAAWAGNGNTIYF.

The table lists this clone with a few counts. The V call is TRBV30, the J call TRBJ2-2; no clear D gene. Per germline, CDR1 GTSNPN and CDR2 SVGIG (reference sequence). This CDR3 comprises 13 residues. Trimming stripped 0 bases from V and 6 bases from J, with 8 bases between. CDR3: CAWSVMEPGELFF. The CDR3 DNA reads TGTGCCTGGAGTGTTATGGAACCCGGGGAGCTGTTTTTT.

This clone has a handful of counts. This chain connects TRBV29-1 to TRBJ1-3; D uncertain. The V and J ends lost 2 bases and 2 bases respectively, with 19 bases between them. Per the germline V gene, CDR1 is SQVTM and CDR2 is ANQGSEA. The length of the CDR3 is 17 residues. The CDR3 loop is CSVEFGGESEPGNTIYF. The DNA of the CDR3 is TGCAGCGTTGAATTCGGCGGGGAGTCCGAGCCTGGAAACACCATATATTTT.

The rearrangement links TRBV7-9 to TRBJ1-2; D gene unclear. The CDR3 is made up of 15 amino acids. Germline CDR1 SEHNR, CDR2 FQNEAQ (reference sequence). V dropped 1 base and J dropped 0 bases, with 9 bases sitting between them. CDR3 sequence reads: CASSLGPGTNYGYTF. The CDR3 region has the DNA TGTGCCAGCAGCTTAGGTCCGGGCACTAACTATGGCTACACCTTC.

J is TRBJ1-2 and V is TRBV5-1; D remains unclear. The CDR3 is made up of 17 amino acids. CDR1 is SGHRS, CDR2 YFSETQ, per germline. The V end was cut by 6 bases, the J end by 2 bases, with 23 bases between. The DNA for the CDR3 is TGCGCCAGCACCGCCTGGAGCGGCCCGGACGCCAACTATGGCTACACCTTC. This codes for CASTAWSGPDANYGYTF.

The genes are TRBV11-2 and TRBJ2-5, with D tentatively TRBD1 or TRBD2 (5 bases each). Germline V CDR1 and CDR2: SGHAT, FQNNGV. Deletions cut 4 bases from V and 5 bases from J, with 8 bases between. This CDR3 comprises 12 residues. CDR3 coding DNA: TGTGCCAGCAGCTGGGACGGTGAGACCCAGTACTTC. The encoded protein is CASSWDGETQYF. The whole variable domain, filled in from reference TRBV11-2 and TRBJ2-5, reads EAGVAQSPRYKIIEKRQSVAFWCNPISGHATLYWYQQILGQGPKLLIQFQNNGVVDDSQLPKDRFSAERLKGVDSTLKIQPAKLEDSAVYLCASSWDGETQYFGPGTRLLVL.

The V call is TRBV7-9, the J call TRBJ2-6, with unresolved D. Trimming took off 6 bases at V and 1 base at J, with 10 bases between the two ends. There are 15 residues in the CDR3. Germline assignment: CDR1 SEHNR and CDR2 FQNEAQ (reference sequence). In nucleotides, the CDR3 is TGTGCCAGCAGATCAAGTCATTCTGGGGCCAACGTCCTGACTTTC. This codes for CASRSSHSGANVLTF.

This clone was seen more than once but under ten times. The rearrangement uses TRBV6-5 and TRBJ2-3; 7 bases fit TRBD1. CDR1 MNHEY and CDR2 SVGAGI come from the germline V gene. Trimming cost V 5 bases and J 5 bases; bases outside gene matches: 7. There are 14 residues in the CDR3. CDR3 bases: TGTGCCAGCAGTGGCCCAGGGGGTGGAGATACGCAGTATTTT. Amino acid sequence: CASSGPGGGDTQYF.